The T cell receptor (beta chain) described here comes from a study of cytomegalovirus exposure and HLA in healthy donors. Study-wide background: An earlier analysis found 95 million to 140 million unique TCR beta sequences from 200 million or so T cells. Clustering assigned approximately 79% of the approximately 400 genotyped donors to the Caucasian-associated ancestry cluster.

Whole-study results and caveats: Reportedly, a later analysis found an Asian-associated ancestry cluster had fewer N-insertions than the approximately 700-donor mean.

The PCR employed 60 Vbeta primers together with 13 Jbeta primers. TCRdb's table, derived via immunoSEQ multiplex PCR, lists solely in-frame clones and lacks some. The sample lists about 250,000 clones, around nine tenths occurring once. Healthy bone marrow donors made up the donors. The CDR3 contains 15 residues. V dropped 1 base and J dropped 3 bases, with 13 bases sitting between them. Germline V gene lookup returns CDR1 SGHDT and CDR2 YYEEEE. For this clone: Its matching antigen is unknown.

The chain combines TRBV5-6 with TRBJ1-1; tentative D call: TRBD1 (5 bases). The sample taken for sequencing was PBMCs. This clonotype was obtained from a girl aged 2-10 years in good health and CMV-seronegative. The CDR3 DNA reads TGTGCCAGCAGCTTGCGGTGGGGGGGATACACTGAAGCTTTCTTT. Its translation: CASSLRWGGYTEAFF. Drawing the rest from reference TRBV5-6 and TRBJ1-1, the complete variable domain is DAGVTQSPTHLIKTRGQQVTLRCSPKSGHDTVSWYQQALGQGPQFIFQYYEEEERQRGNFPDRFSGHQFPNYSSELNVNALLLGDSALYLCASSLRWGGYTEAFFGQGTRLTVV.